The 2 T cell receptor beta chains given below trace back to one sample, sequenced in a study of shared clonotypes between healthy human individuals. The table came from immunoSEQ multiplex PCR; TCRdb's copy has only in-frame clones and leaves some out. The profile shows 2 million or so clones, 85% to 95% of them singletons. The sample comprised naive CD4+ T cells sorted from blood. Subset of the sample: CD45RA+ positively selected. The source is a man younger than 30 in good health.

The chain combines TRBV11-1 with TRBJ1-3, with a possible D match to TRBD1 (5 bases). The CDR3 spans 17 residues. Trimming took 2 bases from V and 0 from J, leaving 14 bases between them. Germline-derived CDR1 and CDR2 are SGHAT and FQDESV (reference sequence). DNA for the CDR3: TGTGCCAGCAGCTTATCTGGACAACGAGGCTCTGGAAACACCATATATTTT. Protein sequence: CASSLSGQRGSGNTIYF.

The chain uses TRBV6-6 and TRBJ2-5; possible D gene TRBD2, 5 bases. V lost 5 bases and J 5 bases, leaving 12 bases between the germline ends. The CDR3 spans 13 residues. Germline V gives CDR1 MNHNY, CDR2 SVGAGI (reference sequence). The CDR3 is CASSLSTGETQYF. The CDR3 DNA sequence: TGTGCCAGCAGTCTTAGCACGGGGGAGACCCAGTACTTC.